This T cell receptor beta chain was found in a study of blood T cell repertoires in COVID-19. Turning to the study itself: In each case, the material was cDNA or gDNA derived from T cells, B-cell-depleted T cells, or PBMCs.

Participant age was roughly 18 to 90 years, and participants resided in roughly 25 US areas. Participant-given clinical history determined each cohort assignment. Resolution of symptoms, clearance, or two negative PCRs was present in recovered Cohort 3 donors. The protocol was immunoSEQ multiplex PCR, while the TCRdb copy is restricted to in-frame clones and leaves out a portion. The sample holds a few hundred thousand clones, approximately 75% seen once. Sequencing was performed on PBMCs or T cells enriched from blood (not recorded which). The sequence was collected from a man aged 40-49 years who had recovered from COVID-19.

In nucleotides, the CDR3 is TGTGCCAGCAGTTTAGCGGCAGAAAGCGCCTACGAGCAGTACTTC. It specifies CASSLAAESAYEQYF. The chain combines TRBV27 with TRBJ2-7; D call uncertain. V was clipped by 2 bases and J by 2 bases, with 13 bases between them. This CDR3 contains 15 residues. In germline, CDR1 is MNHEY, CDR2 SMNVEV (reference sequence).